Below are 6 T cell receptor beta chains sequenced from a single sample in a study of regulatory T cells in long-lasting Graves disease. Investigators prepared the TCR beta libraries by applying iRepertoire HTBI primers and Arm-PCR of CDR3 regions. Using its own MiXCR run on the multiplex PCR reads, TCRdb lists one record per CDR3 protein. The sample gives about 470,000 distinct CDR3 sequences, roughly 21% of which show up once; over 6% is in the top ten. Time point reported: persistent/refractory GD, antithyroid drugs over 5 years with positive TRAb. From PBMCs, RNA was extracted and then used to make the TCR library. The specimen comprised peripheral blood mononuclear cells (PBMCs), sampled when the disease was refractory, from a patient treated with antithyroid drugs. These receptors all stem from a female donor with Graves disease.

Comments on this clonotype: A much larger clonotype is one base distant, so this may be a read error. This rearrangement joins TRBV7-9 to TRBJ1-2; no definite D call. Germline V gene data show CDR1 as SEHNR and CDR2 as FQNEAQ (reference sequence). The CDR3 contains 14 residues. The CDR3 here is CASSLEVWNYGYAF. The CDR3 DNA is TGTGCCAGCAGCTTAGAGGTTTGGAACTATGGCTACGCCTTC.

Concerning this clonotype itself: A junction end diverges from the germline sequence, so it may reflect a read error. This chain connects TRBV7-8 to TRBJ2-5; 7 bases are shared with TRBD1. The germline V gene has CDR1 SGHVS and CDR2 FQNEAQ. This CDR3 has 14 amino acids. CDR3 loop: CASSLGQGGETQCF. CDR3 DNA sequence: TGTGCCAGCAGCTTAGGACAGGGTGGAGAGACCCAGTGCTTC. The full variable domain, completed using reference TRBV7-8 and TRBJ2-5, is GAGVSQSPRYKVAKRGQDVALRCDPISGHVSLFWYQQALGQGPEFLTYFQNEAQLDKSGLPSDRFFAERPEGSVSTLKIQRTQQEDSAVYLCASSLGQGGETQCFGPGTRLLVL.

This clonotype came up a few times. The gene calls are TRBV6-5 and TRBJ2-7; 11 nucleotides match TRBD1. The CDR3 length is 16 residues. J gave up 4 bases and V 4 bases, and 9 bases lay outside the gene matches. CDR1 and CDR2 from the germline V gene are MNHEY and SVGAGI. The CDR3 sequence is CASSSLSGTGGYEQYF. The CDR3, as DNA: TGTGCCAGCAGTTCCCTCTCCGGGACAGGGGGTTACGAGCAGTACTTC.

This clonotype showed up many times. The chain recombines TRBV2 with TRBJ1-4; no reliable D call. Germline loops: CDR1 SNHLY, CDR2 FYNNEI. V was trimmed by 7 bases and J by 8 bases, leaving 11 bases between them. This CDR3 is built from 12 residues. This CDR3 is CASNTGWEKLFF. The DNA for the CDR3 is TGTGCCAGCAACACCGGGTGGGAAAAACTGTTTTTT.

V and J are TRBV12-3 or TRBV12-4 and TRBJ2-7; TRBD2 aligns across 10 bases. This CDR3 is 17 amino acids long. Losses at the gene ends were 4 bases for V and 3 bases for J; bases not matched to a gene: 12. Written as DNA, the CDR3 is TGTGCCAGCAGTTCAGGAAGCGGGAGGGGAAACTTCTACGAGCAGTACTTC. Residues: CASSSGSGRGNFYEQYF.

This clonotype was counted a few times. J is TRBJ1-1 and V is TRBV2, with 9 bases fitting TRBD1. This CDR3 has 14 residues. V dropped 9 bases and J dropped 4; count of bases not matched to a gene: 9. The germline V gene encodes CDR1 SNHLY and CDR2 FYNNEI. The CDR3 loop reads CASLRDRAITEAFF. CDR3 DNA: TGTGCCAGTCTCCGGGACAGGGCCATCACTGAAGCTTTCTTT.